Listed below are T cell receptor beta chains from one sample, sequenced in a study of PD-1 blockade in classical Hodgkin lymphoma. Produced via immunoSEQ multiplex PCR; TCRdb's table is partial and in-frame only. The profile covers roughly 19,000 clones, with roughly three quarters appearing a single time and more than 20% taken by the ten largest. Sample: peripheral blood mononuclear cells (PBMCs), taken before the fourth cycle of nivolumab. Source of these receptors: a human donor with classical Hodgkin lymphoma. The CDR3 runs from the conserved cysteine through the conserved F or W. Fields, in order: D gene, clone size, J gene, V gene, CDR3 DNA, CDR3 protein. A D gene is named only where the DNA matches it firmly. Size is omitted from some rows. Given values are once, few, many or a class for expanded clones.

d_gene: .
abundance: .
j_gene: TRBJ2-5
v_gene: TRBV18
CDR3nt: TGTGCCAGCTCACCACTCCAAGAGACCCAGTACTTC
CDR3aa: CASSPLQETQYF

d_gene: TRBD1
abundance: .
j_gene: TRBJ2-5
v_gene: TRBV28
CDR3nt: TGTGCCAGCAGGTACGACAGGGGGCTGGAGACCCAGTACTTC
CDR3aa: CASRYDRGLETQYF

d_gene: .
abundance: .
j_gene: TRBJ2-3
v_gene: TRBV10-1
CDR3nt: TGCGCCAGCAGTGAGTCTGGCACAGATACGCAGTATTTT
CDR3aa: CASSESGTDTQYF

d_gene: TRBD2
abundance: .
j_gene: TRBJ2-7
v_gene: TRBV18
CDR3nt: TGTGCCAGCTCACCCAGGAGGACTAGGGACTACGAGCAGTACTTC
CDR3aa: CASSPRRTRDYEQYF

d_gene: .
abundance: few
j_gene: TRBJ2-7
v_gene: TRBV4-1
CDR3nt: TGCGCCAGCAGCCAACCCGGGACCCGGGCCGAGCAGTACTTC
CDR3aa: CASSQPGTRAEQYF

d_gene: .
abundance: .
j_gene: TRBJ1-5
v_gene: TRBV5-1
CDR3nt: TGCGCCAGCAGCTTGGGGACATCATGGGGCCATAGCAATCAGCCCCAGCATTTT
CDR3aa: CASSLGTSWGHSNQPQHF

d_gene: .
abundance: .
j_gene: TRBJ1-1
v_gene: TRBV5-6
CDR3nt: TGTGCCAGCAGCTTAGGGGGGGCCGGTGAAGCTTTCTTT
CDR3aa: CASSLGGAGEAFF

d_gene: .
abundance: few
j_gene: TRBJ2-1
v_gene: TRBV2
CDR3nt: TGTGCCAGCAGTGAACAGGTCACTTACAATGAGCAGTTCTTC
CDR3aa: CASSEQVTYNEQFF

d_gene: .
abundance: .
j_gene: TRBJ2-7
v_gene: TRBV20-1
CDR3nt: TGCAGTGCTAGAGATCTGGGGGAGCAGTACTTC
CDR3aa: CSARDLGEQYF

d_gene: .
abundance: .
j_gene: TRBJ1-5
v_gene: TRBV6-6
CDR3nt: TGTGCCAGCAGTTACTCAGGGCAGACAAGCAATCAGCCCCAGCATTTT
CDR3aa: CASSYSGQTSNQPQHF

d_gene: TRBD2
abundance: .
j_gene: TRBJ2-1
v_gene: TRBV7-9
CDR3nt: TGTGCCAGCAGCATAAGCGGGACCGGAGGTGAGCAGTTCTTC
CDR3aa: CASSISGTGGEQFF

d_gene: TRBD1
abundance: .
j_gene: TRBJ2-1
v_gene: TRBV4-2
CDR3nt: TGTGCCAGCAGCCAACCCCTCCAGGGGGCCTACAATGAGCAGTTCTTC
CDR3aa: CASSQPLQGAYNEQFF

d_gene: .
abundance: .
j_gene: TRBJ1-5
v_gene: TRBV27
CDR3nt: TGTGCCAGCAGTTTATCCGGGGGGGGTTCTCAGCCCCAGCATTTT
CDR3aa: CASSLSGGGSQPQHF

d_gene: .
abundance: .
j_gene: TRBJ2-1
v_gene: TRBV7-2
CDR3nt: TGTGCCAGCAGCTTAGTAGGAGGGTCATTAAATGAGCAGTTCTTC
CDR3aa: CASSLVGGSLNEQFF

d_gene: TRBD2
abundance: .
j_gene: TRBJ2-1
v_gene: TRBV5-6
CDR3nt: TGTGCCAGCAGCTTGGTGGGAGGGGTGGGCTACAATGAGCAGTTCTTC
CDR3aa: CASSLVGGVGYNEQFF

d_gene: .
abundance: medium-sized
j_gene: TRBJ1-2
v_gene: TRBV5-4
CDR3nt: TGTGCCAGCAGCTTGGATTATGGGGCGCAGGATGGCTACACCTTC
CDR3aa: CASSLDYGAQDGYTF

d_gene: .
abundance: .
j_gene: TRBJ1-3
v_gene: TRBV30
CDR3nt: TGTGCCTGGAGTGGACTGCCCTCTGGAAACACCATATATTTT
CDR3aa: CAWSGLPSGNTIYF

d_gene: TRBD1
abundance: .
j_gene: TRBJ2-1
v_gene: TRBV19
CDR3nt: TGTGCCAGTAGTATCCTACCGACAGGGTCAAATGAGCAGTTCTTC
CDR3aa: CASSILPTGSNEQFF

d_gene: TRBD1
abundance: .
j_gene: TRBJ1-2
v_gene: TRBV9
CDR3nt: TGTGCCAGCAGCGTAATGTCAGGGGGAGCTAACTATGGCTACACCTTC
CDR3aa: CASSVMSGGANYGYTF

d_gene: .
abundance: once
j_gene: TRBJ2-2
v_gene: TRBV7-2
CDR3nt: TGTGCCAGCAGCTTAGCGTGGGTGGCTACTAACACCGGGGAGCTGTTTTTT
CDR3aa: CASSLAWVATNTGELFF

d_gene: TRBD1
abundance: .
j_gene: TRBJ2-5
v_gene: TRBV29-1
CDR3nt: TGCAGCGTGAAACAGGGGGCTGGATCAGAGACCCAGTACTTC
CDR3aa: CSVKQGAGSETQYF

d_gene: .
abundance: .
j_gene: TRBJ2-2
v_gene: TRBV5-1
CDR3nt: TGCGCCAGCAGCTTGGGAGTAGTTTCGTACACCGGGGAGCTGTTTTTT
CDR3aa: CASSLGVVSYTGELFF

d_gene: .
abundance: .
j_gene: TRBJ1-1
v_gene: TRBV10-3
CDR3nt: TGTGCCATCAGTGCCCACACTGAAGCTTTCTTT
CDR3aa: CAISAHTEAFF

d_gene: .
abundance: .
j_gene: TRBJ2-5
v_gene: TRBV13
CDR3nt: TGTGCCAGCAGCTTGACTGGACGGGGCGAGACCCAGTACTTC
CDR3aa: CASSLTGRGETQYF

d_gene: TRBD1
abundance: .
j_gene: TRBJ1-2
v_gene: TRBV11-2
CDR3nt: TGTGCCAGCAGTTATATCGGGACAGGGTATGGCTACACCTTC
CDR3aa: CASSYIGTGYGYTF

d_gene: .
abundance: .
j_gene: TRBJ1-5
v_gene: TRBV19
CDR3nt: TGTGCCAGTAGTATTCGTCAAGGATTCTCATACAATATTGATATGATTAGCAATCAGCCCCAGCATTTT
CDR3aa: CASSIRQGFSYNIDMISNQPQHF

d_gene: .
abundance: .
j_gene: TRBJ1-1
v_gene: TRBV6-5
CDR3nt: TGTGCCAGCAGACAAGACAGGCTAATGAACACTGAAGCTTTCTTT
CDR3aa: CASRQDRLMNTEAFF

d_gene: TRBD1
abundance: .
j_gene: TRBJ2-7
v_gene: TRBV9
CDR3nt: TGTGCCAGCAGCGCCCGACAGGGGGCCTACGAGCAGTACTTC
CDR3aa: CASSARQGAYEQYF